This T cell receptor (beta chain) was recovered during a study of CD8+CD57+ T cells in acquired aplastic anemia. At the level of the study: Recorded DNA amounts for sorted CD4+ and CD8+ cells had an average of approximately 3 ug.

Germline lookup yields CDR1 SGHRS and CDR2 YFSETQ. This CDR3 is 15 amino acids long. V shed 3 bases and J shed 3 bases, with 15 bases lying between them. Genomic DNA, the template, was used for profiling of the TCR beta VDJ and CDR3. MiXCR, run by TCRdb on the reads, gives a single entry per CDR3 protein. The sample lists under 200,000 distinct CDR3 sequences; approximately 44% were seen once. Study results and limitations: Shared by patients and controls, nearly 30 CD8+ CDR3s were abundant in patients.

This clonotype has just one count. Its antigen is not identified. This could be a read error, since a much larger clone is one nucleotide away. The chain recombines TRBV5-1 with TRBJ2-5; D is perhaps TRBD1 or TRBD2 (6 bases each). The source is a human donor in good health. The sequencing input was sorted CD4+, CD8+, or CD8+CD57+ T cells (not recorded which) from PBMCs. The CDR3 protein is CASSSPGAGEETQYF. DNA for the CDR3: TGCGCCAGCAGCTCCCCGGGGGCAGGGGAAGAGACCCAGTACTTC.